This T cell receptor beta chain appears in the sequencing data of a study of preoperative IRX-2 immunotherapy in early breast cancer. Sample treatment: preoperative locoregional IRX-2 cytokine immunotherapy. Patients received preoperative, locoregional IRX-2 cytokine immunotherapy in a phase Ib study. The assay was immunoSEQ multiplex PCR, and TCRdb's table has in-frame clones only and misses some. The table has about 25,000 clones, around four fifths seen once; the top ten hold 1% to 1.5%. This TCR derives from a human donor with breast cancer. The sample consisted of lymph node tissue, taken after IRX-2 immunotherapy.

The CDR3 nucleotides read TGCGCCAGCCGTAGTGGTGGGACAGGGGGCTATGAGCAGTTCTTC. Translating gives CASRSGGTGGYEQFF. This chain uses TRBV10-2 with TRBJ2-1, with 12 bases fitting TRBD1. CDR1 is WSHSY and CDR2 is SAAADI in the germline V gene. The CDR3 consists of 15 residues. V lost 8 bases to trimming and J lost 8 bases; unmatched junction nucleotides: 10.